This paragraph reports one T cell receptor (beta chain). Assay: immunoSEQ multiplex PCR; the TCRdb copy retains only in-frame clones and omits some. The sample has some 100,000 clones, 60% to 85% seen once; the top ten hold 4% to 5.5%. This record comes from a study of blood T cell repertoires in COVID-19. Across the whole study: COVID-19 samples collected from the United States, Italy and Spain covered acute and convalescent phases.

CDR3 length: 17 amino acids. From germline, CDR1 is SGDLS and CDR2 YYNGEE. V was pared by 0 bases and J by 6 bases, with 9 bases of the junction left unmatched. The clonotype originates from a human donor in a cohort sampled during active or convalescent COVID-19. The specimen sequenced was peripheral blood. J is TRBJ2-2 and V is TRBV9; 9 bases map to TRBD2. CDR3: CASSVDLRRGGPGELFF. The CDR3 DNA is TGTGCCAGCAGCGTAGATTTAAGGCGGGGGGGCCCCGGGGAGCTGTTTTTT.